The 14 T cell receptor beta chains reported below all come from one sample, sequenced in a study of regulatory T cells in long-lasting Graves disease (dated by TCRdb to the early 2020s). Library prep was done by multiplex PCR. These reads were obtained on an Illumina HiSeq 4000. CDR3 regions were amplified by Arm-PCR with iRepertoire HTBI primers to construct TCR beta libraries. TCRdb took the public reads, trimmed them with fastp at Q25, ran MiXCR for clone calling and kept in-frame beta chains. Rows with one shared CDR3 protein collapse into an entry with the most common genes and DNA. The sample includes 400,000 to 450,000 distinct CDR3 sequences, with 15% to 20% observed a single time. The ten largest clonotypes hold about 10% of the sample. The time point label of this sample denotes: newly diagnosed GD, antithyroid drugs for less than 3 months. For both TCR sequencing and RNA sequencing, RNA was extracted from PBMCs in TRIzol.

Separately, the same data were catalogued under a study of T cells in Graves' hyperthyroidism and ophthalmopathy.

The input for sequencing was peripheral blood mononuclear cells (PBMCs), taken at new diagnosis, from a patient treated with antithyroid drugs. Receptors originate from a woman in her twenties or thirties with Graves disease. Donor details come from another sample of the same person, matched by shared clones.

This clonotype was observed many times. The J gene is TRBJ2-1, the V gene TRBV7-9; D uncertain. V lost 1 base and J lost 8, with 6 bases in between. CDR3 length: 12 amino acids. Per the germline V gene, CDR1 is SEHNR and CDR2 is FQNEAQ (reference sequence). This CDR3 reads CASSLDSYEQFF. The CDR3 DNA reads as TGTGCCAGCAGCTTAGACTCCTATGAGCAGTTCTTC.

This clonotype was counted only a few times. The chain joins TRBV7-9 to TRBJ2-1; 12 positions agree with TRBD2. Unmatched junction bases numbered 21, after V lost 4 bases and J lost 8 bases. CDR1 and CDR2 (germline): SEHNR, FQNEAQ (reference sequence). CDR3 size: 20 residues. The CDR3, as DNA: TGTGCCAGCAGCTACCCCTGGACTAGCGGGAAGTCAAATAACGTCGATGAGCAGTTCTTC. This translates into CASSYPWTSGKSNNVDEQFF.

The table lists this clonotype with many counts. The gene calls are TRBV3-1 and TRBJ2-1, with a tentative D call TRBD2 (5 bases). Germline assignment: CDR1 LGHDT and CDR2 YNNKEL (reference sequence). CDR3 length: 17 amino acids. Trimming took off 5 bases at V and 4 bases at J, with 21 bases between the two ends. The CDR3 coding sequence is TGTGCCAGCAGCACTCAAAGGTACGGGAAAGCGTACAATGAGCAGTTCTTC. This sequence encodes CASSTQRYGKAYNEQFF.

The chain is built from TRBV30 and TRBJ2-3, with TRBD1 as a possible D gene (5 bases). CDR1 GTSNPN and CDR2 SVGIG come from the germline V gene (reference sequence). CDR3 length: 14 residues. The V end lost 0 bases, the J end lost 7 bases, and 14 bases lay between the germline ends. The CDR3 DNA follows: TGTGCCTGGAGTGTATTGGCAGGGTTGTATACGCAGTATTTT. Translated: CAWSVLAGLYTQYF.

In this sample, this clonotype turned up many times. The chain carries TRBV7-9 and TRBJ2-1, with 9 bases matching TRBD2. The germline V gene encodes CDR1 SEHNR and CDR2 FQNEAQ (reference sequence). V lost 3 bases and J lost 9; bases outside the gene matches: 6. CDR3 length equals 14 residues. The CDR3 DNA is TGTGCCAGCAGCTTTGCGGGAGGGCCAGGTGAGCAGTTCTTC. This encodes CASSFAGGPGEQFF.

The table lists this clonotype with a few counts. CDR3 sequence: CASSQDGGRNQPQHF. CDR3 bases: TGCGCCAGCAGCCAAGATGGAGGTCGCAATCAGCCCCAGCATTTT. The chain couples TRBV4-1 to TRBJ1-5; D not certain. Trimming left V 0 bases short and J 2 bases short, with 8 bases between. Germline V gene sequence: CDR1 MGHRA, CDR2 YSYEKL. The CDR3 spans 15 residues.

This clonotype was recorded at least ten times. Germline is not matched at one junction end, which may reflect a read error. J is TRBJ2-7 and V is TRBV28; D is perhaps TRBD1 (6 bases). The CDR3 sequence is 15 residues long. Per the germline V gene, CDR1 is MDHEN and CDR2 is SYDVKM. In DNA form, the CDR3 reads TGTGCCAGCAGTTTTGGGCAACAGGGATCCTACCAGCAGTACTTC. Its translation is CASSFGQQGSYQQYF.

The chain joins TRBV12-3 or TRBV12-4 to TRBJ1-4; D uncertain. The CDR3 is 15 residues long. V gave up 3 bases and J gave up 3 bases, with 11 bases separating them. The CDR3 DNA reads TGTGCCAGCAGTTTGCTTGGGCTTTCTAATGAAAAACTGTTTTTT. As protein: CASSLLGLSNEKLFF.

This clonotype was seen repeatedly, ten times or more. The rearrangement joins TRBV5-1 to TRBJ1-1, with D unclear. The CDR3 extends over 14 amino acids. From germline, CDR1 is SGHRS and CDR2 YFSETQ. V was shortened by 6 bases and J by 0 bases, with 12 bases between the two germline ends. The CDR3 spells CASTRNSMNTEAFF. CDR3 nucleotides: TGCGCCAGCACTAGGAATAGTATGAACACTGAAGCTTTCTTT.

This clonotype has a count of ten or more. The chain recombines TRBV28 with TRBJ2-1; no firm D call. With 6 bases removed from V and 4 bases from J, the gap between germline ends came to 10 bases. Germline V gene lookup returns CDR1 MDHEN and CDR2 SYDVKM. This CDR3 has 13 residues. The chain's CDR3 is CASRRTGYNEQFF. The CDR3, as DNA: TGTGCCAGCAGACGAACTGGGTACAATGAGCAGTTCTTC.

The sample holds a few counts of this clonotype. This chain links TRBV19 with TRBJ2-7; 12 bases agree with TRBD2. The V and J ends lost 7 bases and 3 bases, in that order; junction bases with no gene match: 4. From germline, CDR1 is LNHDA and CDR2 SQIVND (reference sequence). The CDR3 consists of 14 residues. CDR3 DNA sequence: TGTGCCAGTAAATCGACTAGCGGGAGCTACGAGCAGTACTTC. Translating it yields CASKSTSGSYEQYF.

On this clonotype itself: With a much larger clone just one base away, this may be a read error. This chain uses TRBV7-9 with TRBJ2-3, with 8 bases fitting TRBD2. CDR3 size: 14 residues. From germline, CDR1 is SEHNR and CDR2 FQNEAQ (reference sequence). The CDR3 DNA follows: TGTGCCAGCAGCCCCCCGGGGGGGCAATACGAGCAGTGCTTC. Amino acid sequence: CASSPPGGQYEQCF.

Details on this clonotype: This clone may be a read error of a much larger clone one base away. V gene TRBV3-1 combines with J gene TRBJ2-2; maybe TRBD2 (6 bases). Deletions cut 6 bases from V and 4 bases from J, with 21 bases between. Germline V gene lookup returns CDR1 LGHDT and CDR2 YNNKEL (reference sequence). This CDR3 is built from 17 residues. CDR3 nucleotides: TGTGCCAGCAGAGCCGAGTTTGGAGGGCCGGGCACCGGGGAGCTGTTTTTT. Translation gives CASRAEFGGPGTGELFF.

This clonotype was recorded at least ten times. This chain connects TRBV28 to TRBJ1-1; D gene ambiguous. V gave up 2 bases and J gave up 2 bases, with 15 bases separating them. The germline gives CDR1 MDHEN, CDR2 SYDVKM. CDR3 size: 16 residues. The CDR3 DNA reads TGTGCCAGCAGTTTACGGCCTGACATTTTTAACACTGAAGCTTTCTTT. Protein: CASSLRPDIFNTEAFF.